Each of the 14 T cell receptor beta chains below was sequenced from the same sample in a study of cytomegalovirus exposure and HLA in healthy donors. The PCR had 60 Vbeta and 13 Jbeta primers. The table came from immunoSEQ multiplex PCR; TCRdb's copy has only in-frame clones and leaves some out. The table shows about 140,000 clones, with approximately 65% occurring only once. The sample was PBMCs. The receptors derive from a woman in her sixties or seventies in good health and CMV-seronegative.

V is TRBV5-1 and J is TRBJ2-1; TRBD2 aligns across 10 bases. The CDR3 runs to 15 residues. Germline V gene lookup returns CDR1 SGHRS and CDR2 YFSETQ. The V and J ends lost 0 bases and 7 bases, in that order; junction bases with no gene match: 4. DNA of the CDR3: TGCGCCAGCAGCTTGGGCAGCGGGAGGGGGAATGAGCAGTTCTTC. Its protein is CASSLGSGRGNEQFF.

This chain uses TRBV25-1 with TRBJ2-5, with a weak D call TRBD2 (5 bases). The CDR3 is made up of 14 amino acids. The V end was cut by 1 base, the J end by 9 bases, with 15 bases between. Germline V gives CDR1 MGHDK, CDR2 SYGVNS. The CDR3 region is CASSESRVLEAQYF. CDR3 nucleotide sequence: TGTGCCAGCAGTGAATCGAGGGTGTTGGAGGCCCAGTACTTC. The complete variable domain, with remaining parts taken from reference TRBV25-1 and TRBJ2-5, reads EADIYQTPRYLVIGTGKKITLECSQTMGHDKMYWYQQDPGMELHLIHYSYGVNSTEKGDLSSESTVSRIRTEHFPLTLESARPSHTSQYLCASSESRVLEAQYFGPGTRLLVL.

The genes are TRBV4-3 and TRBJ1-4; D remains ambiguous. In germline, CDR1 is LGHNA, CDR2 YSLEER. The V gene lost 1 base and the J gene lost 1 base, with 10 bases spanning the gap. This CDR3 comprises 16 residues. CDR3 region: CASSQAEGVTNEKLFF. CDR3 in DNA: TGCGCCAGCAGCCAAGCCGAGGGAGTAACTAATGAAAAACTGTTTTTT.

This clone is a singleton in its sample. The chain has TRBV19 and TRBJ2-3, with 7 bases lining up with TRBD1. CDR1 is LNHDA, CDR2 SQIVND, per germline (reference sequence). Trimming took 4 bases from V and 1 from J; bases not matched to a gene: 11. There are 17 residues in the CDR3. DNA for the CDR3: TGTGCCAGTAGTAGACAGGGTGGGTGGACTGGCACAGATACGCAGTATTTT. It yields the protein CASSRQGGWTGTDTQYF.

This clone was counted a few times. V usage is TRBV9 and J usage is TRBJ1-1; D not certain. The CDR3 covers 14 residues. Trimming cost V 0 bases and J 0 bases, with 6 bases left between them. CDR1 is SGDLS and CDR2 is YYNGEE in the germline V gene. The CDR3: CASSVVQLNTEAFF. As DNA, the CDR3 is TGTGCCAGCAGCGTAGTCCAGTTGAACACTGAAGCTTTCTTT.

V is TRBV6-1 and J is TRBJ1-2, with 8 bases aligning to TRBD1. Germline V gene lookup returns CDR1 MNHNS and CDR2 SASEGT. The CDR3 is 13 amino acids. The V gene end was trimmed by 2 bases and the J gene end by 4 bases; junction bases not matched to a gene: 0. Here the CDR3 DNA reads TGTGCCAGCAGTGAACAGGGGGCCTATGGCTACACCTTC. Its translation: CASSEQGAYGYTF.

The rearrangement links TRBV5-6 to TRBJ2-1; no definite D call. CDR3 size: 16 residues. From germline, CDR1 is SGHDT and CDR2 YYEEEE. V lost 0 bases, J lost 2 bases, and 12 bases lay in between. The CDR3 DNA follows: TGTGCCAGCAGCTTGGATCCAGGCGCTACCTACAATGAGCAGTTCTTC. Protein product: CASSLDPGATYNEQFF.

This rearrangement joins TRBV5-1 to TRBJ1-3; 7 bases fit TRBD1. The CDR3 extends over 13 amino acids. J was trimmed by 4 bases and V by 4 bases; bases with no gene match: 2. Germline V gene sequence: CDR1 SGHRS, CDR2 YFSETQ. The CDR3 DNA follows: TGCGCCAGCAGCGAGGACAGGGGAAACACCATATATTTT. Its protein is CASSEDRGNTIYF.

This clone appeared a few times. In DNA, the CDR3 is TGTGCCAGCAGCTTAGCGGGTTCCGGGCAGTACTTC. Translating gives CASSLAGSGQYF. The chain combines TRBV7-2 with TRBJ2-5; D is ambiguous. The CDR3 runs 12 residues. V lost 0 bases and J lost 11, with 10 bases in between. Looked up from germline, CDR1 is SGHTA and CDR2 is FQGNSA.

The rearrangement links TRBV29-1 to TRBJ1-1, with TRBD1 identical over 9 bases. The CDR3 covers 15 residues. Germline V gives CDR1 SQVTM, CDR2 ANQGSEA. V dropped 6 bases and J dropped 5; count of bases not matched to a gene: 13. The CDR3 reads CSVRRDRVEGTEAFF. The CDR3 DNA reads as TGCAGCGTCCGCCGGGACAGGGTAGAGGGGACTGAAGCTTTCTTT.

The V and J genes are TRBV13 and TRBJ2-1; 7 positions agree with TRBD2. Trimming took 5 bases from V and 7 from J; bases not matched to a gene: 11. This CDR3 region has 15 residues. The V gene's germline CDR1 is PRHDT and CDR2 FYEKMQ (reference sequence). CDR3: CASSPRGGGLNEQFF. The CDR3, as DNA: TGTGCCAGCAGCCCACGGGGCGGGGGTCTGAATGAGCAGTTCTTC.

This clone was seen a handful of times. This chain joins TRBV6-1 and TRBJ1-6; possibly TRBD1 for D (6 bases). From germline, CDR1 is MNHNS and CDR2 SASEGT. This CDR3 is 19 amino acids long. V shed 2 bases and J shed 0 bases, with 17 bases lying between them. The CDR3 spells CASSEFGWDTGSYNSPLHF. The CDR3 region has the DNA TGTGCCAGCAGTGAATTTGGCTGGGACACTGGCTCCTATAATTCACCCCTCCACTTT.

CDR3 DNA sequence: TGTGCCAGCAGTTTCCGGGACAGGCCCCAGGGAGAGCAGTTCTTC. This translates into CASSFRDRPQGEQFF. The chain employs TRBV28 and TRBJ2-1, with 8 bases that match TRBD1. V was clipped by 3 bases and J by 10 bases; unmatched bases: 11. This CDR3 is built from 15 residues. Germline loops: CDR1 MDHEN, CDR2 SYDVKM.

The chain couples TRBV10-3 to TRBJ2-7; TRBD2 agrees at 12 bases. V was clipped by 8 bases and J by 2 bases; unmatched bases: 4. Germline V gene lookup returns CDR1 ENHRY and CDR2 SYGVKD. This CDR3 spans 14 amino acids. The CDR3 spells CAIGLAGTPYEQYF. The CDR3, as DNA: TGTGCCATCGGACTAGCGGGGACCCCCTACGAGCAGTACTTC.